The 2 T cell receptor beta chains reported below all come from one sample, sequenced in a study of metastatic and nonmetastatic thyroid tumors (dated by TCRdb to the early 2020s). The library was made by PCR. These reads were obtained on an Illumina HiSeq 4000. TCRdb reanalyzed the raw reads on its own, using fastp at Q25 for trimming and MiXCR for clone calling, and kept in-frame beta chains. This sample holds approximately 31,000 clones; about 30% were observed only once. The top ten constitute approximately 30% of the sample. Before undergoing thyroid surgery, none of the patients had been given any kind of treatment. The specimen sequenced was blood. Receptors were obtained from a female donor with papillary thyroid cancer or a benign thyroid nodule (not recorded which). Some clones in this sample may be carry-over from other donors' samples.

In this sample, this clone turned up many times. This chain joins TRBV9 and TRBJ2-5; D tentatively fits TRBD1 or TRBD2 (5 bases each). The V gene's germline CDR1 is SGDLS and CDR2 YYNGEE. The CDR3 runs to 14 residues. Trimming removed 5 bases from V and 5 bases from J, with 16 bases in between. The CDR3 is CASSRDGSVETQYF. Here the CDR3 DNA reads TGTGCCAGCAGTAGGGACGGTAGCGTTGAGACCCAGTACTTC.

This clone occurred once. Compared with germline, one end of the junction differs, possibly owing to a read error. The J gene is TRBJ2-1, the V gene TRBV5-4; tentatively, D is TRBD1 (6 bases). The V gene's germline CDR1 is SGHNT and CDR2 YYREEE (reference sequence). The CDR3 runs to 15 residues. The CDR3 nucleotides read TGTGACAGCAGCTTGGATTCGGACAGCTACAATGAGCAGTTCTTC. Protein product: CDSSLDSDSYNEQFF.